This T cell receptor beta chain was profiled in a study of post-analysis software for immune sequencing data. The study's findings and limits: Patients had higher frequencies than controls of about five TRBV segments, including TRBV5-6, TRBV5-1 and TRBV20-1.

This CDR3 has 16 amino acids. Germline CDR1 reads SGHRS; CDR2 reads YFSETQ. Every TCR beta cDNA library bore unique molecular identifiers. TCRdb independently ran MiXCR on the PCR reads; one entry per CDR3 protein. The table has approximately 570,000 distinct CDR3 sequences, about 40% seen once; the top ten hold roughly 1.8%. About this clonotype: Its specificity is unknown. At one end, the junction sequence differs from germline, possibly due to a read error.

The receptor comes from a girl aged 5-17 years with multiple sclerosis. The chain has TRBV5-1 and TRBJ2-1, with D possibly matching TRBD1 (5 bases). The source material was blood. The CDR3 spells CASSLARAASYNGQFF. The CDR3 region has the DNA TGCGCCAGCAGCTTGGCCAGGGCAGCTTCCTACAATGGGCAGTTCTTC.